The 26 T cell receptor beta chains given below trace back to one sample, sequenced in a study of cytomegalovirus exposure and HLA in healthy donors. PCR employed 60 Vbeta and 13 Jbeta primers. Clones were read by immunoSEQ multiplex PCR, and TCRdb kept only the in-frame ones, dropping some. The sample has around 150,000 clones; around 80% are singletons. The specimen sequenced was PBMCs. These receptors were obtained from a man in his forties in good health and CMV-seropositive.

Points on this clone: One end of the junction is discordant with germline, which a read error may explain. This specimen includes other DNA sequences encoding the same CDR3. The V gene is TRBV28, the J gene TRBJ1-2; 7 bases align to TRBD1. Germline-derived CDR1 and CDR2 are MDHEN and SYDVKM. This CDR3 has 16 amino acids. The CDR3 nucleotides read TGTGCCAGCAGCTTATTGGACAGGAGAGCTAACTATGGCTACACCTTC. The encoded protein is CASSLLDRRANYGYTF.

The rearrangement links TRBV29-1 to TRBJ1-2, with D unclear. The CDR3 runs 13 residues. With 6 bases removed from V and 2 bases from J, the gap between germline ends came to 13 bases. CDR1 and CDR2 (germline): SQVTM, ANQGSEA. CDR3 in DNA: TGCAGCGTCCGGAGTGGGGAGAACTATGGCTACACCTTC. It codes for CSVRSGENYGYTF. The whole variable domain, filled in from reference TRBV29-1 and TRBJ1-2, reads SAVISQKPSRDICQRGTSLTIQCQVDSQVTMMFWYRQQPGQSLTLIATANQGSEATYESGFVIDKFPISRPNLTFSTLTVSNMSPEDSSIYLCSVRSGENYGYTFGSGTRLTVV.

The gene calls are TRBV28 and TRBJ2-5, with 9 bases matching TRBD1. Trimming removed 8 bases from V and 0 bases from J; junction bases left unmatched: 7. Germline CDR1 and CDR2: MDHEN and SYDVKM. There are 15 residues in the CDR3. This chain's CDR3 is CASSRTGAYQETQYF. The CDR3, as DNA: TGTGCCAGCTCACGGACAGGGGCCTACCAAGAGACCCAGTACTTC.

The chain joins TRBV6-5 to TRBJ1-1; the D gene is possibly TRBD1 (5 bases). With 6 bases removed from V and 1 base from J, the gap between germline ends came to 12 bases. The CDR3 extends over 14 amino acids. Germline lookup yields CDR1 MNHEY and CDR2 SVGAGI. The CDR3 is CASSNRRGNTEAFF. The CDR3 nucleotides are TGTGCCAGCAGCAACCGGAGGGGGAACACTGAAGCTTTCTTT.

This clone was observed a handful of times. J is TRBJ2-7 and V is TRBV10-3; TRBD1 might be the D (9 bases). V was pared by 7 bases and J by 6 bases, with 22 bases between. CDR1 is ENHRY and CDR2 is SYGVKD in the germline V gene. The CDR3 runs 15 residues. The CDR3 DNA is TGTGCCATCACCTCCCGGGAGGGACAGGGCGTCGAGCAGTACTTC. Translated, it gives CAITSREGQGVEQYF.

This clone was detected once. The rearrangement links TRBV9 to TRBJ2-3, with 7 positions matching TRBD1. The CDR3 spans 16 residues. From germline, CDR1 is SGDLS and CDR2 YYNGEE. V trimming: 4 bases; J trimming: 1 base; junction bases outside the gene matches: 9. The CDR3 loop reads CASSHRQGHRTDTQYF. The DNA of the CDR3 is TGTGCCAGCAGCCACAGACAGGGCCACCGCACAGATACGCAGTATTTT.

V is TRBV6-4 and J is TRBJ2-1; perhaps TRBD2 as D (6 bases). V was pared by 3 bases and J by 0 bases, with 9 bases between. This CDR3 is built from 15 residues. Per germline, CDR1 MRHNA and CDR2 SNTAGT. CDR3 residues: CASSEVAASYNEQFF. The CDR3 bases are TGTGCCAGCAGTGAGGTAGCGGCCTCCTACAATGAGCAGTTCTTC.

J is TRBJ1-2 and V is TRBV2; 7 nucleotides align to TRBD1. With V trimmed by 10 bases and J by 2 bases, 10 bases remained unmatched. This CDR3 region has 14 residues. CDR1 is SNHLY and CDR2 is FYNNEI in the germline V gene. The CDR3 DNA is TGTGCCATCACCACCGGGACAGCAAACTATGGCTACACCTTC. It translates to CAITTGTANYGYTF.

This clone was seen a handful of times. V and J are TRBV27 and TRBJ1-2, with D unclear. This CDR3 spans 13 amino acids. Germline CDR1 reads MNHEY; CDR2 reads SMNVEV (reference sequence). Trimming removed 5 bases at V and 4 bases at J, with 11 bases between. The CDR3 coding sequence is TGTGCCAGCAGTATGCGGAGCAGCTATGGCTACACCTTC. It translates to CASSMRSSYGYTF.

The chain combines TRBV6-5 with TRBJ2-7; possibly TRBD2 for D (5 bases). Trimming left V 6 bases short and J 2 bases short, with 11 bases between. Germline V gene data show CDR1 as MNHEY and CDR2 as SVGAGI. This CDR3 spans 13 amino acids. The CDR3 DNA reads TGTGCCAGCAGCCCCCGGGAAGCCTACGAGCAGTACTTC. Its protein is CASSPREAYEQYF.

The chain uses TRBV6-1 and TRBJ1-2; 7 bases map to TRBD1. Looked up from germline, CDR1 is MNHNS and CDR2 is SASEGT. V shed 2 bases, J shed 4 bases, and the junction held 7 bases outside the gene matches. The CDR3 totals 15 residues. The CDR3 nucleotides are TGTGCCAGCAGTGAAACGGGACAGCCTACCTATGGCTACACCTTC. Translating it yields CASSETGQPTYGYTF.

The chain carries TRBV6-1 and TRBJ1-4; 7 bases are shared with TRBD1. V gave up 6 bases and J gave up 3 bases; unmatched junction bases: 7. The CDR3 covers 15 residues. Germline values: CDR1 MNHNS, CDR2 SASEGT. The CDR3 sequence: CASSLDRAANEKLFF. In DNA form, the CDR3 reads TGTGCCAGCAGCTTAGACAGGGCCGCTAATGAAAAACTGTTTTTT.

The chain has TRBV4-1 and TRBJ2-1, with no clear D. Germline CDR1 reads MGHRA; CDR2 reads YSYEKL. The CDR3 spans 12 residues. V shed 5 bases and J shed 2 bases, with 4 bases lying between them. This chain's CDR3 is CASSVTYNEQFF. In DNA form, the CDR3 reads TGCGCCAGCAGCGTTACCTACAATGAGCAGTTCTTC.

V and J are TRBV7-9 and TRBJ1-6, with D perhaps TRBD1 (6 bases). V gave up 5 bases and J gave up 9 bases, with 17 bases separating them. Germline V lookup: CDR1 SEHNR, CDR2 FQNEAQ (reference sequence). CDR3 length equals 15 residues. The CDR3 loop reads CASSKAGAGASPLHF. Written as DNA, the CDR3 is TGTGCCAGCAGCAAAGCTGGGGCAGGGGCTTCACCCCTCCACTTT. The variable domain in full, completed from reference TRBV7-9 and TRBJ1-6, reads DTGVSQNPRHKITKRGQNVTFRCDPISEHNRLYWYRQTLGQGPEFLTYFQNEAQLEKSRLLSDRFSAERPKGSFSTLEIQRTEQGDSAMYLCASSKAGAGASPLHFGNGTRLTVT.

The V and J genes are TRBV5-1 and TRBJ2-3; D remains unclear. In germline, CDR1 is SGHRS, CDR2 YFSETQ. V was cut by 0 bases and J by 1 base, with 9 bases left in between. This CDR3 is 15 amino acids long. CDR3: CASSLDGDGTDTQYF. In DNA form, the CDR3 reads TGCGCCAGCAGCTTGGATGGAGACGGCACAGATACGCAGTATTTT. The full variable domain, with the rest looked up from reference TRBV5-1 and TRBJ2-3, is KAGVTQTPRYLIKTRGQQVTLSCSPISGHRSVSWYQQTPGQGLQFLFEYFSETQRNKGNFPGRFSGRQFSNSRSEMNVSTLELGDSALYLCASSLDGDGTDTQYFGPGTRLTVL.

This clone has a single count. V usage is TRBV27 and J usage is TRBJ1-2; D not certain. The CDR3 covers 11 residues. Per germline, CDR1 MNHEY and CDR2 SMNVEV (reference sequence). V gave up 7 bases and J gave up 1 base, with 4 bases separating them. CDR3 sequence (DNA): TGTGCCAGCACTCTTAACTATGGCTACACCTTC. Amino acid sequence: CASTLNYGYTF.

This clone was observed once. V and J are TRBV28 and TRBJ2-7, with 14 bases fitting TRBD2. Germline lookup yields CDR1 MDHEN and CDR2 SYDVKM. CDR3 length: 15 amino acids. The V segment lost 4 bases and the J segment 7 bases; nucleotides outside the gene matches: 6. The CDR3 loop reads CASSSGTSGRMEQYF. CDR3 DNA: TGTGCCAGCAGTTCCGGGACTAGCGGGAGAATGGAGCAGTACTTC.

This clone appeared once. The chain links TRBV30 to TRBJ2-5; TRBD2 aligns across 12 bases. Looked up from germline, CDR1 is GTSNPN and CDR2 is SVGIG (reference sequence). The CDR3 spans 16 residues. Trimming at V came to 0 bases and at J to 1 base, leaving 3 bases not matched to a gene. CDR3 amino acids: CAWSVLGLAGQETQYF. Here the CDR3 DNA reads TGTGCCTGGAGTGTTTTGGGACTAGCGGGCCAAGAGACCCAGTACTTC.

This chain joins TRBV28 and TRBJ2-1; D possibly corresponds to TRBD1 (6 bases). The V gene's germline CDR1 is MDHEN and CDR2 SYDVKM. V was trimmed by 4 bases and J by 5 bases, leaving 12 bases between them. This CDR3 has 14 amino acids. CDR3 nucleotide sequence: TGTGCCAGCAGTTCCTCGGGACACAACAATGAGCAGTTCTTC. It is translated as CASSSSGHNNEQFF.

This clone was observed a few times. The chain employs TRBV7-9 and TRBJ2-7; D might be TRBD2 (6 bases). The germline V gene has CDR1 SEHNR and CDR2 FQNEAQ (reference sequence). The CDR3 length is 13 residues. The V gene lost 2 bases and the J gene lost 6 bases, with 11 bases spanning the gap. This CDR3 is CASSLSGLGEQYF. The CDR3 DNA reads TGTGCCAGCAGCTTATCGGGACTCGGCGAGCAGTACTTC.

The CDR3 here is CASKTPMNTEAFF. CDR3 bases: TGTGCCAGCAAGACACCCATGAACACTGAAGCTTTCTTT. The chain employs TRBV28 and TRBJ1-1, with no clear D. The germline V and J ends were trimmed by 7 bases and 0 bases, with 9 bases remaining between them. Germline assignment: CDR1 MDHEN and CDR2 SYDVKM. The CDR3 has 13 amino acids.

This clone has more than one count but fewer than ten. The V call is TRBV7-7, the J call TRBJ2-1; 7 nucleotides agree with TRBD2. J was trimmed by 9 bases and V by 3 bases; bases with no gene match: 14. The CDR3 covers 16 residues. Germline CDR1 and CDR2: SSHAT and FNYEAQ (reference sequence). The CDR3 DNA is TGTGCCAGCAGCTTGGCTGCGGCGGGAGTTTGGAGTGAGCAGTTCTTC. Amino acids: CASSLAAAGVWSEQFF.

The chain combines TRBV4-1 with TRBJ2-7, with D tentatively TRBD2 (6 bases). This CDR3 comprises 14 residues. Per the germline V gene, CDR1 is MGHRA and CDR2 is YSYEKL. The V end was cut by 2 bases, the J end by 0 bases, with 8 bases between. In DNA, the CDR3 is TGCGCCAGCAGCCAACCCGGGAGCTCCTACGAGCAGTACTTC. Its translation is CASSQPGSSYEQYF.

The chain couples TRBV27 to TRBJ2-3, with a tentative D call TRBD2 (6 bases). The V end lost 1 base, the J end lost 0 bases, and 11 bases lay between the germline ends. Germline V gene sequence: CDR1 MNHEY, CDR2 SMNVEV (reference sequence). The CDR3 runs 16 residues. The CDR3 spells CASSLWIAASTDTQYF. CDR3 DNA sequence: TGTGCCAGCAGTTTATGGATAGCGGCAAGCACAGATACGCAGTATTTT.

Note on this clone: At one end the junction does not follow the germline gene, possibly because of a read error. V and J are TRBV10-3 and TRBJ2-5; 10 nucleotides align to TRBD2. This CDR3 region has 15 residues. Germline V gene sequence: CDR1 ENHRY, CDR2 SYGVKD. CDR3 DNA sequence: TGTGCCATCAGTGTAGCGGGAGGATCCCAAGGGACCCAGTACTTC. Translation gives CAISVAGGSQGTQYF.

The V and J genes are TRBV4-1 and TRBJ1-1; 9 nucleotides line up with TRBD1. The CDR3 spans 15 residues. Germline CDR1 MGHRA, CDR2 YSYEKL. With V trimmed by 3 bases and J by 3 bases, 5 bases remained unmatched. CDR3 amino acids: CASSQGGQGYTEAFF. CDR3 coding DNA: TGCGCCAGCAGCCAGGGGGGACAGGGTTACACTGAAGCTTTCTTT.